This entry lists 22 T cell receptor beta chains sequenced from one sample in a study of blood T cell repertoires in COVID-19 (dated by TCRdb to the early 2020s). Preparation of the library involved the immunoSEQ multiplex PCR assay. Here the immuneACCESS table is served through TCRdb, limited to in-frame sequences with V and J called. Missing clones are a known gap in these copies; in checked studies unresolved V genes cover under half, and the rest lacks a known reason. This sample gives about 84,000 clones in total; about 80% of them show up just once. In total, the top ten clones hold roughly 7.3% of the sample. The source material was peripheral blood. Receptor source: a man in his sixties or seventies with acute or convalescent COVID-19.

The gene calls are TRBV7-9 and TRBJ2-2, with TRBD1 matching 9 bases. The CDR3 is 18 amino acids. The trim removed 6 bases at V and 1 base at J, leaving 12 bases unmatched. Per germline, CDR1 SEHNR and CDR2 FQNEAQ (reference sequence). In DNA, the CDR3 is TGTGCCAGCAGTAAATCGGGACAGGGAGGAATGAACACCGGGGAGCTGTTTTTT. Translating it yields CASSKSGQGGMNTGELFF.

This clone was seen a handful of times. In nucleotides, the CDR3 is TGTGCCAGCAGCGCCGACAGGGGGTATCAGCCCCAGCATTTT. This gives the protein CASSADRGYQPQHF. The J gene is TRBJ1-5, the V gene TRBV28; 9 bases match TRBD1. Germline lookup yields CDR1 MDHEN and CDR2 SYDVKM. CDR3 size: 14 residues. V lost 6 bases and J lost 5; bases outside the gene matches: 5.

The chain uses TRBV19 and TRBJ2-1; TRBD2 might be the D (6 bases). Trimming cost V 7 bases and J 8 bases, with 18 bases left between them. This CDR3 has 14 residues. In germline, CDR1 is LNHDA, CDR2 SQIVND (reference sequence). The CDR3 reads CASKEGPGFDEQFF. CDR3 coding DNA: TGTGCCAGTAAGGAGGGCCCGGGTTTCGATGAGCAGTTCTTC.

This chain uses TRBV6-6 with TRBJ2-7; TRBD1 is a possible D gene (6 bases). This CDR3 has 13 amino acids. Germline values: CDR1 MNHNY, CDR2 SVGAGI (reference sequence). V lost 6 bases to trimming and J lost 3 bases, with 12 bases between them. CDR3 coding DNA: TGTGCCAGCAGACCAGGACAGCTCTACGAGCAGTACTTC. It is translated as CASRPGQLYEQYF.

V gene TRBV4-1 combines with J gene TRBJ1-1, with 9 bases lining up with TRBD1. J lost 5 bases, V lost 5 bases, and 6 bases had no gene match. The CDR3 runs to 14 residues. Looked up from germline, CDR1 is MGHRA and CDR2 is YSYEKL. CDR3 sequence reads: CASSNDRGGTEAFF. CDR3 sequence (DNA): TGCGCCAGCAGCAATGACAGGGGGGGGACTGAAGCTTTCTTT.

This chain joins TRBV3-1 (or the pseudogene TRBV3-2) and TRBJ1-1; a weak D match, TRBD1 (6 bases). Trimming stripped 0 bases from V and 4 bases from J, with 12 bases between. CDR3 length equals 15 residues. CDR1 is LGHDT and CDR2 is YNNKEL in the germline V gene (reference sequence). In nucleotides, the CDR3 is TGTGCCAGCAGCCAAGAGGGAACAGGGTCCACTGAAGCTTTCTTT. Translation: CASSQEGTGSTEAFF.

CDR3 loop: CASSFTSGIYNEQFF. CDR3 DNA: TGTGCCAGCAGCTTCACTAGCGGCATCTACAATGAGCAGTTCTTC. The chain joins TRBV7-3 to TRBJ2-1, with 8 positions matching TRBD2. The CDR3 runs to 15 residues. Germline V gives CDR1 SGHTA, CDR2 FQGTGA. V shed 3 bases and J 3 bases; nucleotides not matched to a gene: 4.

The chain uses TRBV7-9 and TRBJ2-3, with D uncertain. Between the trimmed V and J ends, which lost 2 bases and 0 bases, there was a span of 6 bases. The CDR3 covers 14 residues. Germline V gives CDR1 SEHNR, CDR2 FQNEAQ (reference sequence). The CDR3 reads CASSLTSSTDTQYF. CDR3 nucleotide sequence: TGTGCCAGCAGCTTAACTTCCAGCACAGATACGCAGTATTTT.

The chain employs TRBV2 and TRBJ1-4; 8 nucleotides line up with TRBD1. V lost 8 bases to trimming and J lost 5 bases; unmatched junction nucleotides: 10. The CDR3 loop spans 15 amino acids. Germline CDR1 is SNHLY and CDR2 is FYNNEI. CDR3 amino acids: CASSGTGRNNEKLFF. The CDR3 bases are TGTGCCAGCTCTGGGACAGGTCGAAACAATGAAAAACTGTTTTTT.

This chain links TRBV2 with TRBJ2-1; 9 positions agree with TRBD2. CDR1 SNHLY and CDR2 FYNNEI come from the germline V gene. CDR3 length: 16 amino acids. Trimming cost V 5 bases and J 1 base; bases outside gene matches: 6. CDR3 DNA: TGTGCCAGCAGTTCCGTCCTAGCGGGATCCTACAATGAGCAGTTCTTC. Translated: CASSSVLAGSYNEQFF.

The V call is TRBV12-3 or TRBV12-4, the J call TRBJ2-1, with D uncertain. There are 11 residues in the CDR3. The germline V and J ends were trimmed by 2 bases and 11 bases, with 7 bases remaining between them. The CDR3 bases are TGTGCCAGCAGTTTAACCGGTCAGCAGTTCTTC. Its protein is CASSLTGQQFF.

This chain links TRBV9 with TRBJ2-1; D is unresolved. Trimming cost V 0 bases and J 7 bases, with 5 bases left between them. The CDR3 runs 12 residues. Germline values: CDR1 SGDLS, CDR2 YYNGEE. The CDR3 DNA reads TGTGCCAGCAGCGTAGCTTCGAATGAGCAGTTCTTC. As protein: CASSVASNEQFF. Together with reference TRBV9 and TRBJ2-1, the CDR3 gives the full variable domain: DSGVTQTPKHLITATGQRVTLRCSPRSGDLSVYWYQQSLDQGLQFLIQYYNGEERAKGNILERFSAQQFPDLHSELNLSSLELGDSALYFCASSVASNEQFFGPGTRLTVL.

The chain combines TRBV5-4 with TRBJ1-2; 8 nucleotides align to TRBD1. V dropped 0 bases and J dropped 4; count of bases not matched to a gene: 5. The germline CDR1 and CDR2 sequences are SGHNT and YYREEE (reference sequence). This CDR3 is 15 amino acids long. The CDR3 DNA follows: TGTGCCAGCAGCTTGGGCGGACAGGGTGTCTATGGCTACACCTTC. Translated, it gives CASSLGGQGVYGYTF.

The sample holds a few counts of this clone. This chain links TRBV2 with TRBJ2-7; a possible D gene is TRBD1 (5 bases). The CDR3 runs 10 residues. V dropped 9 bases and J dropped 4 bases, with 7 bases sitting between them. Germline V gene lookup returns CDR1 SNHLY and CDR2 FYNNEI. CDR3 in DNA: TGTGCCAGTGGGGCTTACGAGCAGTACGTC. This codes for CASGAYEQYV.

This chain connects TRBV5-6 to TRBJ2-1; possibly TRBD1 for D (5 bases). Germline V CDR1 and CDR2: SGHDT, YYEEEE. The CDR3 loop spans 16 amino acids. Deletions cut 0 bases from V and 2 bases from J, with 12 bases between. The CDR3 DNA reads TGTGCCAGCAGCTTGGATATAGGGGAAGCCTACAATGAGCAGTTCTTC. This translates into CASSLDIGEAYNEQFF. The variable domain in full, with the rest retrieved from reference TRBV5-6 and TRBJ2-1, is DAGVTQSPTHLIKTRGQQVTLRCSPKSGHDTVSWYQQALGQGPQFIFQYYEEEERQRGNFPDRFSGHQFPNYSSELNVNALLLGDSALYLCASSLDIGEAYNEQFFGPGTRLTVL.

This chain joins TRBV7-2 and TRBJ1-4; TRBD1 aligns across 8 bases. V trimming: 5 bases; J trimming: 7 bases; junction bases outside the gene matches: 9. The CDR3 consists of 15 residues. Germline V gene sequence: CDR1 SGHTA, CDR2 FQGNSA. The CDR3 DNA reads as TGTGCCAGCAGCCCCCAGACAGGGGTTGGTGAAAAACTGTTTTTT. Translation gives CASSPQTGVGEKLFF.

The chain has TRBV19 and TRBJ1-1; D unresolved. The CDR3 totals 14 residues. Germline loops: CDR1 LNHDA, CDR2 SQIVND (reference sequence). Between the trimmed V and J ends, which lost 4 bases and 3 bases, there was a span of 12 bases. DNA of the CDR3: TGTGCCAGTAGTAGGATGGGGAGGGACACTGAAGCTTTCTTT. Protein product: CASSRMGRDTEAFF. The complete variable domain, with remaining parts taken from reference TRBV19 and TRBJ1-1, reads DGGITQSPKYLFRKEGQNVTLSCEQNLNHDAMYWYRQDPGQGLRLIYYSQIVNDFQKGDIAEGYSVSREKKESFPLTVTSAQKNPTAFYLCASSRMGRDTEAFFGQGTRLTVV.

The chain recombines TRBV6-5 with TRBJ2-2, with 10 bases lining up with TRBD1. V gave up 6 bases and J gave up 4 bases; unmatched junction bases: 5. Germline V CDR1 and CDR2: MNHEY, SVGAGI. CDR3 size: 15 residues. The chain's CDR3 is CASSPDRGATGELFF. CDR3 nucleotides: TGTGCCAGCAGCCCGGACAGGGGGGCCACCGGGGAGCTGTTTTTT.

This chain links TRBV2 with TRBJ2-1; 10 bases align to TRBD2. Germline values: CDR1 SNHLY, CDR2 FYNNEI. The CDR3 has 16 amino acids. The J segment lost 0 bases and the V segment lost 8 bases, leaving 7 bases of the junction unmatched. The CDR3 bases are TGTGCCAGCTTGGATAGCGGGGGGATCTCCTACAATGAGCAGTTCTTC. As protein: CASLDSGGISYNEQFF.

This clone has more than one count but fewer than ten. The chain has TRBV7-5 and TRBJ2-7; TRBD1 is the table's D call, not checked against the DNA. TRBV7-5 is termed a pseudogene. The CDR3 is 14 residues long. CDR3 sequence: CARSRPGQYYEQYV. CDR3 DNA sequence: TGTGCCAGAAGCCGTCCGGGACAGTACTACGAGCAGTACGTC.

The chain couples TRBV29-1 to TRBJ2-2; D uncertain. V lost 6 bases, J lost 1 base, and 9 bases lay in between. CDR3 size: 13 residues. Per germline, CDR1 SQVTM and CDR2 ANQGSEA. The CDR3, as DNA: TGCAGCGTCGTGGAGCAGAACACCGGGGAGCTGTTTTTT. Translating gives CSVVEQNTGELFF.

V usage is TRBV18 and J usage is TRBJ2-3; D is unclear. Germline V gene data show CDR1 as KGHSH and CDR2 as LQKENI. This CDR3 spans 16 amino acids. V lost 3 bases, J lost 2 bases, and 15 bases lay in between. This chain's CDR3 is CASSPLPGSSTDTQYF. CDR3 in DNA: TGTGCCAGCTCACCTCTACCCGGGTCCTCCACAGATACGCAGTATTTT.